Listed below are T cell receptor beta chains from one sample, sequenced in a study of identical twins. TCRdb re-called the 5' RACE reads through MiXCR, storing one row per CDR3 protein. The sample has approximately 670,000 distinct CDR3 sequences; 6.1% are singletons. Sequencing input: naive T cells sorted from blood. Every receptor here comes from a man younger than 30 in good health. CDR3s include the opening cysteine and the closing phenylalanine or tryptophan. Each record gives: clone size, J gene, D gene, V gene, CDR3 DNA, CDR3 protein. D genes are given only for firm matches. Some rows have no size entry. The others give once, few or many, or a class for an expanded clone.

clone size: few; J gene: TRBJ2-1; D gene: NA; V gene: TRBV18; CDR3 DNA: TGTGCCAGCTCACCACCGGCCTTCCGTATTGAGCAGTTCTTC; CDR3 protein: CASSPPAFRIEQFF
clone size: few; J gene: TRBJ2-3; D gene: TRBD2; V gene: TRBV4-2; CDR3 DNA: TGTGCCAGCAGCCAAAATCCTCGGACTAGCGGCCTCCCGGATACGCAGTATTTT; CDR3 protein: CASSQNPRTSGLPDTQYF
clone size: many; J gene: TRBJ2-1; D gene: NA; V gene: TRBV21-1; CDR3 DNA: TGTGCCAGCAACCGGACTAAGCTTAACAATGAGCAGTTCTTC; CDR3 protein: CASNRTKLNNEQFF
clone size: many; J gene: TRBJ2-3; D gene: NA; V gene: TRBV20-1; CDR3 DNA: TGCAGTGCCAGGGCCTCCCCTGCCCCAGATACGCAGTATTTT; CDR3 protein: CSARASPAPDTQYF
clone size: many; J gene: TRBJ1-3; D gene: NA; V gene: TRBV6-1; CDR3 DNA: TGTGCCAGCCCCAGCTCTGGAAACACCATATATTTT; CDR3 protein: CASPSSGNTIYF
clone size: many; J gene: TRBJ1-5; D gene: NA; V gene: TRBV29-1; CDR3 DNA: TGCAGCGTTAAGGAGGGAGTGGTGGGCAATCAGCCCCAGCATTTT; CDR3 protein: CSVKEGVVGNQPQHF
clone size: many; J gene: TRBJ2-1; D gene: NA; V gene: TRBV12-3/TRBV12-4; CDR3 DNA: TGTGCCAGCAGTCCCCGGGACAAGGTCAATGAGCAGTTCTTC; CDR3 protein: CASSPRDKVNEQFF
clone size: many; J gene: TRBJ2-1; D gene: TRBD1; V gene: TRBV12-3/TRBV12-4; CDR3 DNA: TGTGCCAGCAGTTTACCAGGGGGTAATGAGCAGTTCTTC; CDR3 protein: CASSLPGGNEQFF
clone size: NA; J gene: TRBJ2-2; D gene: TRBD1; V gene: TRBV12-5; CDR3 DNA: TGTGCTAGTGGTTTGCAGGGGGCCACCGGGGAGCTGTTTTTT; CDR3 protein: CASGLQGATGELFF
clone size: many; J gene: TRBJ1-1; D gene: TRBD1; V gene: TRBV4-1; CDR3 DNA: TGCGCCAGCAGCCAAGTTTGGGACAGGGACACTGAAGCTTTCTTT; CDR3 protein: CASSQVWDRDTEAFF
clone size: NA; J gene: TRBJ1-1; D gene: TRBD1; V gene: TRBV6-1; CDR3 DNA: TGTGCCAGCAGCGGAGGGACAGCTGCAGGTACTGAAGCTTTCTTT; CDR3 protein: CASSGGTAAGTEAFF
clone size: few; J gene: TRBJ2-1; D gene: TRBD2; V gene: TRBV20-1; CDR3 DNA: TGCAGTGCTAGTAGGTGGGGGACTAGCGGGACCAGCTCCTACAATGAGCAGTTCTTC; CDR3 protein: CSASRWGTSGTSSYNEQFF
clone size: NA; J gene: TRBJ2-1; D gene: NA; V gene: TRBV6-1; CDR3 DNA: TGTGCCAGCAAGCGTGGGGGGCGCGGCAATGAGCAGTTCTTC; CDR3 protein: CASKRGGRGNEQFF
clone size: few; J gene: TRBJ2-3; D gene: NA; V gene: TRBV30; CDR3 DNA: TGTGCCTGGGTCCCGTCGTGGTCAGGCTTCACAGATACGCAGTATTTT; CDR3 protein: CAWVPSWSGFTDTQYF
clone size: NA; J gene: TRBJ2-3; D gene: NA; V gene: TRBV12-3/TRBV12-4; CDR3 DNA: TGTGCCAGCAGTTTCTTCAGGGCTCTCGCAGATACGCAGTATTTT; CDR3 protein: CASSFFRALADTQYF
clone size: many; J gene: TRBJ2-6; D gene: NA; V gene: TRBV6-1; CDR3 DNA: TGTGCCAGCAGTATCGCTAGGGCCAACGTCCTGACTTTC; CDR3 protein: CASSIARANVLTF
clone size: NA; J gene: TRBJ2-7; D gene: TRBD2; V gene: TRBV19; CDR3 DNA: TGTGCCAGTAGTATCCGTAGCGGGAGTCCCTACGAGCAGTACTTC; CDR3 protein: CASSIRSGSPYEQYF
clone size: many; J gene: TRBJ2-3; D gene: TRBD2; V gene: TRBV6-1; CDR3 DNA: TGTGCCAGCAGGTTTAGCGGGAGGGCCGGGAATACGCAGTATTTT; CDR3 protein: CASRFSGRAGNTQYF
clone size: many; J gene: TRBJ1-1; D gene: NA; V gene: TRBV9; CDR3 DNA: TGTGCCAGCAGCGTAGCTGGGGAAATGAACACTGAAGCTTTCTTT; CDR3 protein: CASSVAGEMNTEAFF
clone size: few; J gene: TRBJ1-5; D gene: NA; V gene: TRBV6-1; CDR3 DNA: TGTGCCAGCAGTAAACAGGGTAATAGCAATCAGCCCCAGCATTTT; CDR3 protein: CASSKQGNSNQPQHF
clone size: NA; J gene: TRBJ2-2; D gene: NA; V gene: TRBV6-2/TRBV6-3; CDR3 DNA: TGTGCCAGCAATGGGCCCGGGGAGCTGTTTTTT; CDR3 protein: CASNGPGELFF
clone size: many; J gene: TRBJ2-2; D gene: TRBD1; V gene: TRBV6-1; CDR3 DNA: TGTGCCAGCTCCGGGACAGGGTCGAACACCGGGGAGCTGTTTTTT; CDR3 protein: CASSGTGSNTGELFF